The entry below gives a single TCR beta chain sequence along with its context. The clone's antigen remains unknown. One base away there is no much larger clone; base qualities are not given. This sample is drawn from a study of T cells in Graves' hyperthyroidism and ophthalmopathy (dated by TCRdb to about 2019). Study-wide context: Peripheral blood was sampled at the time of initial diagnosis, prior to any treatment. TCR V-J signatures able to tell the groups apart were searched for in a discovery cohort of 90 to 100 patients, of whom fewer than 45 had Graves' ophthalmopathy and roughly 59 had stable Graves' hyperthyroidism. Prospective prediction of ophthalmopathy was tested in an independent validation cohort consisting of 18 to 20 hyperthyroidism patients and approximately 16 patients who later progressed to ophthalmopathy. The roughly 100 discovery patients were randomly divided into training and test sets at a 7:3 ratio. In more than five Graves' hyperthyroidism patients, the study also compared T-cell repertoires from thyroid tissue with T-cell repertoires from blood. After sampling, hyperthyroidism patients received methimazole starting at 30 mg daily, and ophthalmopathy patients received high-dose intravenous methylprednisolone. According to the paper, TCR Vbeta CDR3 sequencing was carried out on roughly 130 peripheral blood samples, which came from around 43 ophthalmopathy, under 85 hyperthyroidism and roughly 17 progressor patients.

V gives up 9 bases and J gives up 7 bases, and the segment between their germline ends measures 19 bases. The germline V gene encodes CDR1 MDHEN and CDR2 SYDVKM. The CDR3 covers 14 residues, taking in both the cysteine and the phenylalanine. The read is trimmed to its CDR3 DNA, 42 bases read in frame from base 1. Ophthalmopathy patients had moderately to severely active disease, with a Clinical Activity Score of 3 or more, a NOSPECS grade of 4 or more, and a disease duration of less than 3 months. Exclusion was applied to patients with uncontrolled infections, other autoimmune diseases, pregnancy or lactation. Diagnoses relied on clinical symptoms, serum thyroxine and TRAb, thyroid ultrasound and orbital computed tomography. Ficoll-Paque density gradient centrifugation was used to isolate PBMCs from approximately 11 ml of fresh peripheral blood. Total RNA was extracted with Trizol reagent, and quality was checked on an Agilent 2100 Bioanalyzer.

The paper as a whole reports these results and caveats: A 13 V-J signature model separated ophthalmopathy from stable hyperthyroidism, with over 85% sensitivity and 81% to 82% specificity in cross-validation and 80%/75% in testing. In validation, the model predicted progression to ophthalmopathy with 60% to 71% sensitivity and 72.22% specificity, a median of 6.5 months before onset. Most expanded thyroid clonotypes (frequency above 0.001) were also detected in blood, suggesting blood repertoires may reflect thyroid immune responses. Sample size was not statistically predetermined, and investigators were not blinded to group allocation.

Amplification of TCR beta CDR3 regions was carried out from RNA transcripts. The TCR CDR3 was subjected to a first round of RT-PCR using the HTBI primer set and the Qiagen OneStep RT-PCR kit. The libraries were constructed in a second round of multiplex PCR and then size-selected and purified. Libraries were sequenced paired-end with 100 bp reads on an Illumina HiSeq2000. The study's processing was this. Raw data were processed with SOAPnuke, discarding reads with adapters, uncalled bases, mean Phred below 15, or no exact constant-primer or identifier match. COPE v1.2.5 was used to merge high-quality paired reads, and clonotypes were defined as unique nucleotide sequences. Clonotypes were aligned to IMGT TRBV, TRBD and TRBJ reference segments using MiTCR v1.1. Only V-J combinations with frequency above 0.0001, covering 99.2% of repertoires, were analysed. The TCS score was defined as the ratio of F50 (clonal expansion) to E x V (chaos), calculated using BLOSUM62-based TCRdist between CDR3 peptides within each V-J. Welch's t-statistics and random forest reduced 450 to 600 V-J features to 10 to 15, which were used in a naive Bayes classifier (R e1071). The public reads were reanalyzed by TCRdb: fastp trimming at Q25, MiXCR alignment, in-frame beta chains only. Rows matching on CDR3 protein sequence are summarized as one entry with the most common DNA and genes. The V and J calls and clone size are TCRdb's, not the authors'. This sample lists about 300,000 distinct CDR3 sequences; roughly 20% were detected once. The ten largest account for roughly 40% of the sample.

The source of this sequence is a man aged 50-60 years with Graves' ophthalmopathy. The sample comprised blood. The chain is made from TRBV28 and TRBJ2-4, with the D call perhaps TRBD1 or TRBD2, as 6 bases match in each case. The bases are TGTGCCAGTCCGATTGGTAGGGGGAGGAACATTCAGTACTTC. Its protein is CASPIGRGRNIQYF.